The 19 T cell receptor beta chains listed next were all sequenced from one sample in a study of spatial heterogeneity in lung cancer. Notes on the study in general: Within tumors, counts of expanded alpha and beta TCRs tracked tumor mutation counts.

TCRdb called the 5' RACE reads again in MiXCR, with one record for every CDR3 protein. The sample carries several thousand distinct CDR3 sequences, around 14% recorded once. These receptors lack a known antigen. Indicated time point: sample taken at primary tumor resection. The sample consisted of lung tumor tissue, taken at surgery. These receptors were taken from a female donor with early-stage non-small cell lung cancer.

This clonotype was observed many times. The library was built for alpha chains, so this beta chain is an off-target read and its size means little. CDR3 sequence reads: CASSFGIDSGNTIYF. In DNA form, the CDR3 reads TGTGCCAGCAGCTTTGGAATAGACTCTGGAAACACCATATATTTT. V and J are TRBV11-2 and TRBJ1-3; D call uncertain. The CDR3 covers 15 residues. The V gene lost 3 bases and the J gene lost 0 bases, with 9 bases spanning the gap. Germline-derived CDR1 and CDR2 are SGHAT and FQNNGV.

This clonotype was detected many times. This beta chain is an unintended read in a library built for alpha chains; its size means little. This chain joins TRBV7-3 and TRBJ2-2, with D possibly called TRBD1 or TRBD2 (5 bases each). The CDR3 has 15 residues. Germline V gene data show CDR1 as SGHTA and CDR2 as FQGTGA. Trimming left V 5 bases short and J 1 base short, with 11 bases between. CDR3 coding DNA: TGTGCCAGCAGCCCGAGGGGTCGGAACACCGGGGAGCTGTTTTTT. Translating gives CASSPRGRNTGELFF.

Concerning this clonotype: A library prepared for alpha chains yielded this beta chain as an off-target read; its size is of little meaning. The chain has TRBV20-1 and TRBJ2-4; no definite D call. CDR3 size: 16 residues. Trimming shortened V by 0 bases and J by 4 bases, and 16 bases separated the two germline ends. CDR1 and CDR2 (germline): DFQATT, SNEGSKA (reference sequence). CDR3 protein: CSARDLVTTLKNIQYF. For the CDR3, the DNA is TGCAGTGCTAGAGATCTCGTCACTACACTAAAAAACATTCAGTACTTC.

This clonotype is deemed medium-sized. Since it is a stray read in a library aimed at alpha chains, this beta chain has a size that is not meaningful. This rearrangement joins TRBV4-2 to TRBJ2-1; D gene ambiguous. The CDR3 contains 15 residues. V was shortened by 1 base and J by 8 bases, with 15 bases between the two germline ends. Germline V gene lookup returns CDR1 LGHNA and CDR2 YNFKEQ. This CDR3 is CASSQVLNVRDEQFF. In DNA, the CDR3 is TGTGCCAGCAGCCAAGTCCTAAACGTTAGGGATGAGCAGTTCTTC.

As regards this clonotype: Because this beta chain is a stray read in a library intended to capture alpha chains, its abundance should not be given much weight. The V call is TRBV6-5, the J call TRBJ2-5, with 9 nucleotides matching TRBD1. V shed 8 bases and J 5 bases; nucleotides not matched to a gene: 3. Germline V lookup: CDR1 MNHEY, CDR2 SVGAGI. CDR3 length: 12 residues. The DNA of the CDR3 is TGTGCCAGCTCGGGACAGGGTGAGACCCAGTACTTC. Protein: CASSGQGETQYF.

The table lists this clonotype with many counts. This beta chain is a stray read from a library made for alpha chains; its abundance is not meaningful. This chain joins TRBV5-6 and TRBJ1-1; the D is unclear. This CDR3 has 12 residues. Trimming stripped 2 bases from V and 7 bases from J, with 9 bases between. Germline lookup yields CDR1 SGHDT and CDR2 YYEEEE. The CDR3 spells CASSLTSVEAFF. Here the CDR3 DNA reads TGTGCCAGCAGCTTAACGTCGGTTGAAGCTTTCTTT. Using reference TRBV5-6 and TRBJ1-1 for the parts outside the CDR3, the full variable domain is DAGVTQSPTHLIKTRGQQVTLRCSPKSGHDTVSWYQQALGQGPQFIFQYYEEEERQRGNFPDRFSGHQFPNYSSELNVNALLLGDSALYLCASSLTSVEAFFGQGTRLTVV.

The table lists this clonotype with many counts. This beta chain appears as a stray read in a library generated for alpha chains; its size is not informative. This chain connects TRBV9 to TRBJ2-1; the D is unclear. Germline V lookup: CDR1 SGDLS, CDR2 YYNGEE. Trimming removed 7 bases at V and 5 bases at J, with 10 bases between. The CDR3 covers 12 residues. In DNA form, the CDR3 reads TGTGCCAGCTCCAGATTAAACAATGAGCAGTTCTTC. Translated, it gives CASSRLNNEQFF. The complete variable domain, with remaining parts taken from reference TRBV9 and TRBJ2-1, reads DSGVTQTPKHLITATGQRVTLRCSPRSGDLSVYWYQQSLDQGLQFLIQYYNGEERAKGNILERFSAQQFPDLHSELNLSSLELGDSALYFCASSRLNNEQFFGPGTRLTVL.

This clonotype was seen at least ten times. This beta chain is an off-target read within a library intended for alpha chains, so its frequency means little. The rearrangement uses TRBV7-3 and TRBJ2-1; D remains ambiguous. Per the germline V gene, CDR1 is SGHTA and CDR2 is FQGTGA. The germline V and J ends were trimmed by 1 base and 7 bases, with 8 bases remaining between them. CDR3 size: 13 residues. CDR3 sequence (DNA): TGTGCCAGCAGCTTAAGTGGAGAGAATGAGCAGTTCTTC. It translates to CASSLSGENEQFF.

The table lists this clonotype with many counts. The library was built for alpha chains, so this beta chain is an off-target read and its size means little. CDR3 sequence: CAISVRDRREDTQYF. The CDR3 DNA follows: TGTGCCATCAGTGTTCGGGACCGCCGGGAAGATACGCAGTATTTT. The chain links TRBV10-3 to TRBJ2-3; either TRBD1 or TRBD2 may supply D (5 bases each). V lost 4 bases to trimming and J lost 5 bases, with 16 bases between them. Germline CDR1 is ENHRY and CDR2 is SYGVKD. The CDR3 contains 15 residues.

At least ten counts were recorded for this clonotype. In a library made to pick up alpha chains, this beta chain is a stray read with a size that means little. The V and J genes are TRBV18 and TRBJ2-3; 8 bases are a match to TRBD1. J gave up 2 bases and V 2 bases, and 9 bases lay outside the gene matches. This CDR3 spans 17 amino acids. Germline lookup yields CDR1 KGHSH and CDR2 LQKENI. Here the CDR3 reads CASSPAYQGALTDTQYF. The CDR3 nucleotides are TGTGCCAGCTCACCAGCCTACCAGGGGGCTCTCACAGATACGCAGTATTTT.

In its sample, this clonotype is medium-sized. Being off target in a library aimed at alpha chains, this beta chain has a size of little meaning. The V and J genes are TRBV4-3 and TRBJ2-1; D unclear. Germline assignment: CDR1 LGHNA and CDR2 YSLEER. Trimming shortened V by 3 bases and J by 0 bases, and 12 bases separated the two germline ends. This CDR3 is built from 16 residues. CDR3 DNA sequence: TGCGCCAGCAGCCACAATTGGCAACTCTCCTACAATGAGCAGTTCTTC. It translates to CASSHNWQLSYNEQFF.

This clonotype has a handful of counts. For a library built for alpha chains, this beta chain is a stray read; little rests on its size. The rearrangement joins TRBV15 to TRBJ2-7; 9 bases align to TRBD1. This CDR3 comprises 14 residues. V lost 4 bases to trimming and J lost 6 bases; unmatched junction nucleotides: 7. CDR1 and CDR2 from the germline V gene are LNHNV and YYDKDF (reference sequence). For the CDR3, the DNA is TGTGCCACCAGCACCGGGACAGGGTGGAGCGAGCAGTACTTC. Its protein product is CATSTGTGWSEQYF.

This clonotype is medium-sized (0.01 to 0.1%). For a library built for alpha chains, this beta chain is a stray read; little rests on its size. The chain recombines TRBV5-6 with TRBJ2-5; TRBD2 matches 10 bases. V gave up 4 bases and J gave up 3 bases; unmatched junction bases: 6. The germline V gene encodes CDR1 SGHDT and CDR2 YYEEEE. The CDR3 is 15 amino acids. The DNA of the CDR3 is TGTGCCAGCAGCCTACGGCTAGCGGGGGAAGAGACCCAGTACTTC. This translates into CASSLRLAGEETQYF.

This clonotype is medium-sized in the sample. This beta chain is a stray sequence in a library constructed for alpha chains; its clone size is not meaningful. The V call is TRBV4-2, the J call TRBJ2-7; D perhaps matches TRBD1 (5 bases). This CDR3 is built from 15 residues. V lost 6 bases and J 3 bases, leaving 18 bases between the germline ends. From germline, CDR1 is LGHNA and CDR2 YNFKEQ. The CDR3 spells CASSPRDRQGYEQYF. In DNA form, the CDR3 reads TGTGCCAGCAGTCCAAGGGATCGGCAGGGCTACGAGCAGTACTTC.

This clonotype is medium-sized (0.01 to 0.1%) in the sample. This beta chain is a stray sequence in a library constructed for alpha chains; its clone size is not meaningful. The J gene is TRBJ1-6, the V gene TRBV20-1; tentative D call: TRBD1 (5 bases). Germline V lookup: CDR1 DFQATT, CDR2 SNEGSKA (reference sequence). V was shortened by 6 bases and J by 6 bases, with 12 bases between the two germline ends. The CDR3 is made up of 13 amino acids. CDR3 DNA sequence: TGCAGTGCCTCGGGACGGCCTAATTCACCCCTCCACTTT. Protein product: CSASGRPNSPLHF.

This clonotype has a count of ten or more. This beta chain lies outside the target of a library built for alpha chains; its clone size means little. DNA for the CDR3: TGCGCCAGCAGCCAAGATGGTGGGCTATTTGGGGACGAGCAGTACTTC. Amino acid sequence: CASSQDGGLFGDEQYF. The genes are TRBV4-1 and TRBJ2-7; D unclear. V dropped 0 bases and J dropped 5 bases, with 17 bases sitting between them. This CDR3 region has 16 residues. CDR1 is MGHRA and CDR2 is YSYEKL in the germline V gene.

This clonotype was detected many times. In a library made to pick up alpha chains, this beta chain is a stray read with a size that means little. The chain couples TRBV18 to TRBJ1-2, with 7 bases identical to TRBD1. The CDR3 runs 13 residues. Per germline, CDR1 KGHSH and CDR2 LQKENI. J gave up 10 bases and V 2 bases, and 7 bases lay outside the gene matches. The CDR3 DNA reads TGTGCCAGCTCACCAGGGACAGATGTTGACTACACCTTC. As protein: CASSPGTDVDYTF.

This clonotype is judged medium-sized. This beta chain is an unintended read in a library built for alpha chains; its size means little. The CDR3 region has the DNA TGTGCCAGCAGGGAACTCCAGGGGAACACTGAAGCTTTCTTT. It translates to CASRELQGNTEAFF. The V and J genes are TRBV6-6 and TRBJ1-1; perhaps TRBD1 as D (5 bases). V lost 6 bases and J lost 1, with 12 bases in between. The CDR3 has 14 residues. The germline V gene has CDR1 MNHNY and CDR2 SVGAGI (reference sequence).

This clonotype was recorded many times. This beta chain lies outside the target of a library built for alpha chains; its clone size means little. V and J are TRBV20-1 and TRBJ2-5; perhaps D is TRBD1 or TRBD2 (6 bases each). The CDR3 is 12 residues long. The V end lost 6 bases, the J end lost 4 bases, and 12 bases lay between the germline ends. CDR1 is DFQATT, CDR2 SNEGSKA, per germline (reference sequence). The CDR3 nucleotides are TGCAGTGCCCGCGGGGACACAGAGACCCAGTACTTC. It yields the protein CSARGDTETQYF.